The 16 T cell receptor beta chains in this list originate from one sample, sequenced in a study of cytomegalovirus exposure and HLA in healthy donors. Use of 60 Vbeta and 13 Jbeta primers characterized the PCR. The method was immunoSEQ multiplex PCR; TCRdb's version includes in-frame clones alone and lacks a portion of them. The table records about 100,000 clones, 73% of them present only once. The material sequenced was PBMCs. These receptors came from a man aged 35 to 55 in good health and CMV-seronegative.

The chain is built from TRBV9 and TRBJ2-7; 7 bases are a match to TRBD1. Germline lookup yields CDR1 SGDLS and CDR2 YYNGEE. The CDR3 is 15 amino acids. V was clipped by 3 bases and J by 1 base; unmatched bases: 7. In DNA form, the CDR3 reads TGTGCCAGCAGCGGGGGACAGCGACCATCCTACGAGCAGTACTTC. This encodes CASSGGQRPSYEQYF.

This chain links TRBV7-6 with TRBJ1-4; TRBD1 matches 8 bases. CDR1 and CDR2 from the germline V gene are SGHVS and FNYEAQ. J gave up 8 bases and V 5 bases, and 10 bases lay outside the gene matches. The CDR3 spans 15 residues. CDR3 in amino acids: CASSLRTGWYEKLFF. DNA for the CDR3: TGTGCCAGCAGCCTGAGGACAGGGTGGTACGAAAAACTGTTTTTT.

The rearrangement uses TRBV14 and TRBJ2-3; possible D gene TRBD1, 5 bases. The CDR3 spans 13 residues. The germline V gene has CDR1 SGHDN and CDR2 FVKESK. V lost 4 bases and J lost 3, with 8 bases in between. The DNA for the CDR3 is TGTGCCAGCAGCCTGGCAGGGACAGATACGCAGTATTTT. Its translation: CASSLAGTDTQYF.

The V gene is TRBV5-4, the J gene TRBJ2-7; perhaps TRBD1 as D (6 bases). The CDR3 has 15 residues. Germline CDR1 SGHNT, CDR2 YYREEE (reference sequence). Trimming removed 0 bases from V and 3 bases from J, with 13 bases in between. In nucleotides, the CDR3 is TGTGCCAGCAGCTTGGACGGGGTACAGGGCTACGAGCAGTACTTC. Its translation: CASSLDGVQGYEQYF. Drawing the rest from reference TRBV5-4 and TRBJ2-7, the complete variable domain is ETGVTQSPTHLIKTRGQQVTLRCSSQSGHNTVSWYQQALGQGPQFIFQYYREEENGRGNFPPRFSGLQFPNYSSELNVNALELDDSALYLCASSLDGVQGYEQYFGPGTRLTVT.

The chain joins TRBV5-1 to TRBJ2-1; 11 bases line up with TRBD2. CDR3 length: 18 residues. V shed 4 bases, J shed 0 bases, and the junction held 9 bases outside the gene matches. CDR1 is SGHRS, CDR2 YFSETQ, per germline. CDR3 DNA: TGCGCCAGCAGCCCTACTAGCGGGGGCTCCCTCTCCTACAATGAGCAGTTCTTC. Translated, it gives CASSPTSGGSLSYNEQFF.

The V call is TRBV11-2, the J call TRBJ1-3; D not certain. The germline V gene encodes CDR1 SGHAT and CDR2 FQNNGV. Trimming removed 3 bases from V and 4 bases from J, with 7 bases in between. CDR3 length equals 13 residues. CDR3 in amino acids: CASSFTEGNTIYF. Written as DNA, the CDR3 is TGTGCCAGCAGCTTTACAGAAGGAAACACCATATATTTT.

The sample holds a few counts of this clone. This sequence joins TRBV25-1 and TRBJ2-7, with 8 positions matching TRBD1. Per germline, CDR1 MGHDK and CDR2 SYGVNS. V shed 4 bases and J 1 base; nucleotides not matched to a gene: 6. This CDR3 contains 15 residues. CDR3 sequence reads: CASSANRGRSYEQYF. The DNA for the CDR3 is TGTGCCAGCAGTGCAAACAGGGGGAGGTCCTACGAGCAGTACTTC.

The chain employs TRBV7-2 and TRBJ1-5; possibly TRBD1 for D (5 bases). Trimming shortened V by 5 bases and J by 9 bases, and 17 bases separated the two germline ends. The germline V gene has CDR1 SGHTA and CDR2 FQGNSA. The CDR3 covers 14 residues. DNA of the CDR3: TGTGCCAGCAGCCTTAGACAGAGTGGTGCGCCCCAGCATTTT. This encodes CASSLRQSGAPQHF.

The chain uses TRBV29-1 and TRBJ1-1, with a weak D call TRBD1 (5 bases). Trimming took 4 bases from V and 4 from J, leaving 16 bases between them. Per the germline V gene, CDR1 is SQVTM and CDR2 is ANQGSEA. The CDR3 runs 14 residues. Here the CDR3 DNA reads TGCAGCGTTGCAGGGCTGGGGTTAGGCACTGAAGCTTTCTTT. It translates to CSVAGLGLGTEAFF.

The genes are TRBV27 and TRBJ1-5; maybe TRBD1 (6 bases). CDR1 and CDR2 from the germline V gene are MNHEY and SMNVEV (reference sequence). The CDR3 is 14 amino acids. Between the trimmed V and J ends, which lost 5 bases and 1 base, there was a span of 9 bases. CDR3 nucleotides: TGTGCCAGCAGTCCGCAGGGGAGCAATCAGCCCCAGCATTTT. It yields the protein CASSPQGSNQPQHF.

This clone was counted a few times. The chain has TRBV12-5 and TRBJ2-7; the D gene is possibly TRBD2 (5 bases). The CDR3 is 13 amino acids. With 7 bases removed from V and 3 bases from J, the gap between germline ends came to 13 bases. Germline loops: CDR1 LGHNT, CDR2 FRNRAP. CDR3 nucleotide sequence: TGTGCTAGTGCATTAGGAGGCTACTACGAGCAGTACTTC. It encodes CASALGGYYEQYF.

The chain employs TRBV9 and TRBJ1-2, with D possibly matching TRBD1 (5 bases). V was pared by 0 bases and J by 3 bases, with 15 bases between. Germline V CDR1 and CDR2: SGDLS, YYNGEE. CDR3 length equals 16 residues. CDR3 residues: CASSVGQPASDYGYTF. For the CDR3, the DNA is TGTGCCAGCAGCGTAGGACAGCCAGCCTCGGACTATGGCTACACCTTC.

CDR3 sequence: CASSPKGGQGYSNQPQHF. CDR3 sequence (DNA): TGTGCCAGCAGCCCCAAAGGTGGACAGGGATATAGCAATCAGCCCCAGCATTTT. The V gene is TRBV21-1, the J gene TRBJ1-5; TRBD1 reflects the table's D call only, with no check against the DNA. TRBV21-1 represents a pseudogene. The CDR3 is made up of 18 amino acids.

The chain joins TRBV7-9 to TRBJ2-5; no clear D. The germline V gene encodes CDR1 SEHNR and CDR2 FQNEAQ (reference sequence). Trimming removed 3 bases from V and 3 bases from J, with 17 bases in between. The CDR3 totals 16 residues. CDR3 nucleotide sequence: TGTGCCAGCAGCTTCCTCATTAGCTCCCGGGAAGAGACCCAGTACTTC. Its protein product is CASSFLISSREETQYF.

V is TRBV11-2 and J is TRBJ1-5; tentative D call: TRBD1 (5 bases). Trimming left V 5 bases short and J 3 bases short, with 14 bases between. Germline V lookup: CDR1 SGHAT, CDR2 FQNNGV. This CDR3 has 15 residues. CDR3 coding DNA: TGTGCCAGCAGCGCCCTGACAGAACCCAATCAGCCCCAGCATTTT. Encoded protein: CASSALTEPNQPQHF.

The V and J genes are TRBV11-2 and TRBJ1-6; D not certain. With 6 bases removed from V and 14 bases from J, the gap between germline ends came to 17 bases. CDR1 SGHAT and CDR2 FQNNGV come from the germline V gene. The CDR3 has 13 residues. The CDR3 is CASSIREFGTLHF. DNA of the CDR3: TGTGCCAGCAGTATTAGGGAGTTTGGGACCCTCCACTTT.